Below, 6 T cell receptor beta chains from the same sample are listed, as sequenced in a study of early T cells in non-severe SARS-CoV-2 infection. TCRdb reprocessed the 5' RACE reads with MiXCR, giving one entry per CDR3 protein. Of more than 95,000 distinct CDR3 sequences listed, about 15% are singletons. Sequenced: whole blood. These receptors were obtained from an adult who was a healthcare worker with PCR-confirmed SARS-CoV-2 infection or an uninfected control (not recorded which).

The gene calls are TRBV5-1 and TRBJ1-5; no clear D gene. The CDR3 loop spans 14 amino acids. V was trimmed by 3 bases and J by 0 bases, leaving 7 bases between them. In germline, CDR1 is SGHRS, CDR2 YFSETQ. The CDR3 DNA follows: TGCGCCAGCAGCTCGCTTTATAGCAATCAGCCCCAGCATTTT. Translation gives CASSSLYSNQPQHF.

The sample holds a few counts of this clonotype. Here the CDR3 reads CASSFWTSGGLGEQYF. The CDR3 DNA is TGTGCCAGCAGCTTTTGGACTAGCGGGGGCCTAGGGGAGCAGTACTTC. V usage is TRBV7-9 and J usage is TRBJ2-7; 13 nucleotides align to TRBD2. CDR1 and CDR2 (germline): SEHNR, FQNEAQ (reference sequence). J was trimmed by 7 bases and V by 3 bases; bases with no gene match: 9. The CDR3 consists of 16 residues. Variable domain in full (rest from reference TRBV7-9 and TRBJ2-7): DTGVSQNPRHKITKRGQNVTFRCDPISEHNRLYWYRQTLGQGPEFLTYFQNEAQLEKSRLLSDRFSAERPKGSFSTLEIQRTEQGDSAMYLCASSFWTSGGLGEQYFGPGTRLTVT.

The genes are TRBV20-1 and TRBJ2-7, with TRBD2 matching over 11 bases. CDR1 is DFQATT, CDR2 SNEGSKA, per germline (reference sequence). The CDR3 sequence is 13 residues long. With 6 bases clipped from V and 7 bases from J, the junction kept 8 bases outside the gene matches. In DNA, the CDR3 is TGCAGTGCCCTTAGCGGGGGGGCCGGTGAGCAGTACTTC. It encodes CSALSGGAGEQYF.

This clonotype came up a few times. This chain connects TRBV4-2 to TRBJ2-5; tentatively, D is TRBD2 (5 bases). This CDR3 spans 14 amino acids. Germline lookup yields CDR1 LGHNA and CDR2 YNFKEQ. Trimming left V 2 bases short and J 1 base short, with 8 bases between. CDR3 residues: CASSQTDSQETQYF. The CDR3, as DNA: TGTGCCAGCAGCCAAACGGACTCCCAAGAGACCCAGTACTTC.

This clonotype occurred a few times. The V gene is TRBV2, the J gene TRBJ2-3; either TRBD1 or TRBD2 may fit D (6 bases each). Germline CDR1 and CDR2: SNHLY and FYNNEI. The CDR3 length is 14 residues. The V end was cut by 6 bases, the J end by 2 bases, with 12 bases between. The CDR3 DNA reads as TGTGCCAGCAGGCGGGACACCTACACAGATACGCAGTATTTT. Its protein product is CASRRDTYTDTQYF.

In its sample, this clonotype was seen a few times. The chain carries TRBV29-1 and TRBJ1-1, with unresolved D. The germline gives CDR1 SQVTM, CDR2 ANQGSEA. The CDR3 length is 11 residues. V shed 3 bases and J shed 8 bases, with 10 bases lying between them. This CDR3 reads CSVEPGSEAFF. The CDR3 DNA is TGCAGCGTTGAGCCGGGTTCCGAAGCTTTCTTT.